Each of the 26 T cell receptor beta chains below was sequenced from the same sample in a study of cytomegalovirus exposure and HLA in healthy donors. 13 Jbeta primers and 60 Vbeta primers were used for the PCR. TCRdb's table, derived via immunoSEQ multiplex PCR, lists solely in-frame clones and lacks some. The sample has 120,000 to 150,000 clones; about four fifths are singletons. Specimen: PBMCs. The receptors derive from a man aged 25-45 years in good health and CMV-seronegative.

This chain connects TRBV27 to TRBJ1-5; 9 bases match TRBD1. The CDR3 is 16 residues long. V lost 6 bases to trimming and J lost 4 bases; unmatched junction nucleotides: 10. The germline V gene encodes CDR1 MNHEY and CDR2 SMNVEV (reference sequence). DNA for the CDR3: TGTGCCAGCAGCAACCATGGGACAGGGCGGAATCAGCCCCAGCATTTT. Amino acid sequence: CASSNHGTGRNQPQHF.

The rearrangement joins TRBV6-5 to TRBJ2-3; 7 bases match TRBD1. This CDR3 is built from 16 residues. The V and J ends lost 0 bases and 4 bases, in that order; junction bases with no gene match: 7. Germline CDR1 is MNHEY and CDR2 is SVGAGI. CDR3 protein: CASSYSRQGLPDTQYF. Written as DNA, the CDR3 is TGTGCCAGCAGTTACTCGAGACAGGGATTACCAGATACGCAGTATTTT.

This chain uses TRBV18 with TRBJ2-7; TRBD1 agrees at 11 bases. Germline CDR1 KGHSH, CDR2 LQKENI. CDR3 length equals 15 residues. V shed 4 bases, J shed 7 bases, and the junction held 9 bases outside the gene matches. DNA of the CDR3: TGTGCCAGCTCACTGAACCGGGACAGGGGGGAAGAGCAGTACTTC. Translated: CASSLNRDRGEEQYF.

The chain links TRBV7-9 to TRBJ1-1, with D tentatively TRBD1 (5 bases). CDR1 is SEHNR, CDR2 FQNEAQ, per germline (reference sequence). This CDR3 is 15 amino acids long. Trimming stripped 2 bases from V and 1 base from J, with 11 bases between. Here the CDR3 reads CASSLRGGGNTEAFF. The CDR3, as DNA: TGTGCCAGCAGCTTAAGGGGCGGGGGGAACACTGAAGCTTTCTTT. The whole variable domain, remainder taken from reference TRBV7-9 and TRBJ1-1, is DTGVSQNPRHKITKRGQNVTFRCDPISEHNRLYWYRQTLGQGPEFLTYFQNEAQLEKSRLLSDRFSAERPKGSFSTLEIQRTEQGDSAMYLCASSLRGGGNTEAFFGQGTRLTVV.

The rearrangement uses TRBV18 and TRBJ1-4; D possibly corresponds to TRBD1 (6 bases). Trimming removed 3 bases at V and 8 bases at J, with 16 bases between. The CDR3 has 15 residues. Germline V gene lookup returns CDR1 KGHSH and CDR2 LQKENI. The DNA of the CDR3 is TGTGCCAGCTCACCGAACAGGGCCCAGGGCGAAAAACTGTTTTTT. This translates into CASSPNRAQGEKLFF. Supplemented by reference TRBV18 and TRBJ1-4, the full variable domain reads NAGVMQNPRHLVRRRGQEARLRCSPMKGHSHVYWYRQLPEEGLKFMVYLQKENIIDESGMPKERFSAEFPKEGPSILRIQQVVRGDSAAYFCASSPNRAQGEKLFFGSGTQLSVL.

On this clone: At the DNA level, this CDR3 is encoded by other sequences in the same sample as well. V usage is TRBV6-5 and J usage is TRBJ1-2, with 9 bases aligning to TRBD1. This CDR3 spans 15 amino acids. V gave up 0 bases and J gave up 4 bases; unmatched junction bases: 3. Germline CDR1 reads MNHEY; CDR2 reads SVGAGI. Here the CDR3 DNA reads TGTGCCAGCAGTTACTCTACAGGGGGCGCCTATGGCTACACCTTC. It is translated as CASSYSTGGAYGYTF.

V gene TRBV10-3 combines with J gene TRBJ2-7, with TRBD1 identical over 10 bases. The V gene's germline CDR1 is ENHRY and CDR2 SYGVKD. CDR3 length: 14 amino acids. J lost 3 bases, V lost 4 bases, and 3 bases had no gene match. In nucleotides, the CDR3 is TGTGCCATCAGTGGGGGGACAGGGGACTACGAGCAGTACTTC. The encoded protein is CAISGGTGDYEQYF.

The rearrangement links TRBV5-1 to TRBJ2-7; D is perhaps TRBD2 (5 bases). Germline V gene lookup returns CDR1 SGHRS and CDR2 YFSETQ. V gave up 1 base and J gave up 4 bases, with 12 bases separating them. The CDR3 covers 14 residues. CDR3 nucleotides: TGCGCCAGCAGCTTGAGCGGCGGGTTTTACGAGCAGTACTTC. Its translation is CASSLSGGFYEQYF.

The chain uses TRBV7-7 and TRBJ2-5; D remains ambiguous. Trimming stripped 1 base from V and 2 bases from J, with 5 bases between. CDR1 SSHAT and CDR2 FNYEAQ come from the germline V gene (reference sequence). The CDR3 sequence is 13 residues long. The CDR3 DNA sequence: TGTGCCAGCAGCTTAGGCCTACAAGAGACCCAGTACTTC. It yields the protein CASSLGLQETQYF.

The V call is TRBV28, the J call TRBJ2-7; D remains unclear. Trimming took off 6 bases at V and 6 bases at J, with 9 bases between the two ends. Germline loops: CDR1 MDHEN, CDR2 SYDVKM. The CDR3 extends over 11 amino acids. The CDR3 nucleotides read TGTGCCAGCAGACGGGTGGGCGAGCAGTACTTC. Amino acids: CASRRVGEQYF.

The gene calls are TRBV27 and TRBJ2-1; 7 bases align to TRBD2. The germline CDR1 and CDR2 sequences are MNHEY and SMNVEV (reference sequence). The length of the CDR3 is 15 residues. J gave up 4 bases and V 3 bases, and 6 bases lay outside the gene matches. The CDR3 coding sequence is TGTGCCAGCAGTTTCCCCGGGAGGCAGTACAATGAGCAGTTCTTC. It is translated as CASSFPGRQYNEQFF.

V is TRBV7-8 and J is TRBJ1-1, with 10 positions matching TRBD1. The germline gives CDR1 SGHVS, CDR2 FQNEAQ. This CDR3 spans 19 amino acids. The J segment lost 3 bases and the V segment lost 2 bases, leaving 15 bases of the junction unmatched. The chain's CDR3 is CASSLPSTTTGGMHTEAFF. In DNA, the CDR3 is TGTGCCAGCAGCTTACCCTCTACGACGACAGGGGGCATGCACACTGAAGCTTTCTTT.

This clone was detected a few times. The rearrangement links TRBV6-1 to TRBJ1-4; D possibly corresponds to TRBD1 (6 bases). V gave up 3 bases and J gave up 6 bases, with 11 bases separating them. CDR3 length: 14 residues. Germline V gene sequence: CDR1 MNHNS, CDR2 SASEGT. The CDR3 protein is CASSDAGADEKLFF. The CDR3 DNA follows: TGTGCCAGCAGTGATGCGGGGGCGGATGAAAAACTGTTTTTT.

In nucleotides, the CDR3 is TGTGCCAGCAGCCTCCGCCCCCGGGACAGGGGATTTAGTTCCTACGAGCAGTACTTC. It encodes CASSLRPRDRGFSSYEQYF. The chain employs TRBV21-1 and TRBJ2-7; the table gives TRBD1 as D, unverified against the DNA. TRBV21-1 is a pseudogene locus. The CDR3 spans 19 residues.

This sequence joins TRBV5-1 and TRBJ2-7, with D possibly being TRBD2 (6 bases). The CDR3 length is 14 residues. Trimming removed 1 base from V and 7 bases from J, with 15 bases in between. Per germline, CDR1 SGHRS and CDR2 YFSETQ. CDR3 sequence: CASSLLSGRWEQYF. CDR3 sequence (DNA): TGCGCCAGCAGCTTGTTGTCAGGGAGGTGGGAGCAGTACTTC.

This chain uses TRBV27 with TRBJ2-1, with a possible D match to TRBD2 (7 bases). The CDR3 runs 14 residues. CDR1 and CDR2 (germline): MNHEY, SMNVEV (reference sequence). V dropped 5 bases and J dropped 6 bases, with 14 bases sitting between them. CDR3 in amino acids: CASSTGLGGNEQFF. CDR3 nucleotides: TGTGCCAGCAGTACCGGACTAGGGGGCAATGAGCAGTTCTTC.

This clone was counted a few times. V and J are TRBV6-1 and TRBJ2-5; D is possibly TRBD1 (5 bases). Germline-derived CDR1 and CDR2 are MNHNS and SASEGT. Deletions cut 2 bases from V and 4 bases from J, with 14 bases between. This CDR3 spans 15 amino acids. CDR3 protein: CASSEWQGTTETQYF. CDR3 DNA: TGTGCCAGCAGTGAATGGCAGGGAACGACAGAGACCCAGTACTTC.

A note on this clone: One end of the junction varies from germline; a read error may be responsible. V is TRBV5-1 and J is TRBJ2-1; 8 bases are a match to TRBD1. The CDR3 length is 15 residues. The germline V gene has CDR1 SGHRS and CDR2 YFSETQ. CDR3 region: CASSSRQGLYSEQFF. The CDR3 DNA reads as TGCGCCAGCAGCTCCCGACAGGGGCTCTACAGTGAGCAGTTCTTC.

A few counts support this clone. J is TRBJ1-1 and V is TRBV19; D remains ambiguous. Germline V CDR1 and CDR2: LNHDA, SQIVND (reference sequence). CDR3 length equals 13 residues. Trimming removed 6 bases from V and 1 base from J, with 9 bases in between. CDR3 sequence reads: CASSLDRNTEAFF. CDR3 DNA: TGTGCCAGTAGCCTCGATAGGAACACTGAAGCTTTCTTT.

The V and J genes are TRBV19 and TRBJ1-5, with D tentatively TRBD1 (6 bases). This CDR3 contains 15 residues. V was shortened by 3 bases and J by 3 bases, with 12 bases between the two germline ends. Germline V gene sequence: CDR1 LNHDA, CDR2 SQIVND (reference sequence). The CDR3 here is CASSIDRGNNQPQHF. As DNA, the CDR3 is TGTGCCAGTAGTATTGATAGGGGGAACAATCAGCCCCAGCATTTT.

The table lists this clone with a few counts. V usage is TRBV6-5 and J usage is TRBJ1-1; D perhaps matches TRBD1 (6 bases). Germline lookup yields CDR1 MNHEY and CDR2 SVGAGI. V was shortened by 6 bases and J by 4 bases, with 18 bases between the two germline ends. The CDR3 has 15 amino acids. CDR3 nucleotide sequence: TGTGCCAGCAGCCAGGCGGCAGGGGTGAGCACTGAAGCTTTCTTT. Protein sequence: CASSQAAGVSTEAFF.

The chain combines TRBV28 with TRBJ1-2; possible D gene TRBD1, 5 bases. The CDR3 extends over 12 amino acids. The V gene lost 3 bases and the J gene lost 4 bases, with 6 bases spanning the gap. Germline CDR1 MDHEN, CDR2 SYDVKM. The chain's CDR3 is CASSFGAYGYTF. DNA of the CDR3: TGTGCCAGCAGTTTTGGGGCCTATGGCTACACCTTC.

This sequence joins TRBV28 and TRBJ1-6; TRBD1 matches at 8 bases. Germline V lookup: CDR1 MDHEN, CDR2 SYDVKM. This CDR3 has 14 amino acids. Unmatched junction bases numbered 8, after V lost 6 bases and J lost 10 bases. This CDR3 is CASRVGQAGSPLHF. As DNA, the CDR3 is TGTGCCAGCAGGGTGGGACAGGCAGGATCACCCCTCCACTTT.

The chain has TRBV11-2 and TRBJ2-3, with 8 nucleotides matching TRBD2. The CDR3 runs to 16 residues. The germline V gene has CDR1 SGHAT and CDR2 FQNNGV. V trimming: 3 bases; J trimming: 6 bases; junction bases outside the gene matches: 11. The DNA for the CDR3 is TGTGCCAGCAGCTTCGGGGCGGGGGGTAGTAGGGATACGCAGTATTTT. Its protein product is CASSFGAGGSRDTQYF.

The CDR3 sequence: CSVALSGANVLTF. CDR3 DNA sequence: TGCAGCGTTGCTCTCTCTGGGGCCAACGTCCTGACTTTC. The chain couples TRBV29-1 to TRBJ2-6; D unclear. Germline V lookup: CDR1 SQVTM, CDR2 ANQGSEA. Between the trimmed V and J ends, which lost 4 bases and 0 bases, there was a span of 4 bases. This CDR3 has 13 amino acids.

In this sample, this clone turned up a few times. For the CDR3, the DNA is TGTGCCAGCAGCTTGGGGATAGCGGGAGGTAACACCGGGGAGCTGTTTTTT. The encoded protein is CASSLGIAGGNTGELFF. The chain joins TRBV5-4 to TRBJ2-2; the match to TRBD2 covers 10 bases. CDR1 and CDR2 from the germline V gene are SGHNT and YYREEE (reference sequence). V was clipped by 0 bases and J by 2 bases; unmatched bases: 4. The CDR3 consists of 17 residues.